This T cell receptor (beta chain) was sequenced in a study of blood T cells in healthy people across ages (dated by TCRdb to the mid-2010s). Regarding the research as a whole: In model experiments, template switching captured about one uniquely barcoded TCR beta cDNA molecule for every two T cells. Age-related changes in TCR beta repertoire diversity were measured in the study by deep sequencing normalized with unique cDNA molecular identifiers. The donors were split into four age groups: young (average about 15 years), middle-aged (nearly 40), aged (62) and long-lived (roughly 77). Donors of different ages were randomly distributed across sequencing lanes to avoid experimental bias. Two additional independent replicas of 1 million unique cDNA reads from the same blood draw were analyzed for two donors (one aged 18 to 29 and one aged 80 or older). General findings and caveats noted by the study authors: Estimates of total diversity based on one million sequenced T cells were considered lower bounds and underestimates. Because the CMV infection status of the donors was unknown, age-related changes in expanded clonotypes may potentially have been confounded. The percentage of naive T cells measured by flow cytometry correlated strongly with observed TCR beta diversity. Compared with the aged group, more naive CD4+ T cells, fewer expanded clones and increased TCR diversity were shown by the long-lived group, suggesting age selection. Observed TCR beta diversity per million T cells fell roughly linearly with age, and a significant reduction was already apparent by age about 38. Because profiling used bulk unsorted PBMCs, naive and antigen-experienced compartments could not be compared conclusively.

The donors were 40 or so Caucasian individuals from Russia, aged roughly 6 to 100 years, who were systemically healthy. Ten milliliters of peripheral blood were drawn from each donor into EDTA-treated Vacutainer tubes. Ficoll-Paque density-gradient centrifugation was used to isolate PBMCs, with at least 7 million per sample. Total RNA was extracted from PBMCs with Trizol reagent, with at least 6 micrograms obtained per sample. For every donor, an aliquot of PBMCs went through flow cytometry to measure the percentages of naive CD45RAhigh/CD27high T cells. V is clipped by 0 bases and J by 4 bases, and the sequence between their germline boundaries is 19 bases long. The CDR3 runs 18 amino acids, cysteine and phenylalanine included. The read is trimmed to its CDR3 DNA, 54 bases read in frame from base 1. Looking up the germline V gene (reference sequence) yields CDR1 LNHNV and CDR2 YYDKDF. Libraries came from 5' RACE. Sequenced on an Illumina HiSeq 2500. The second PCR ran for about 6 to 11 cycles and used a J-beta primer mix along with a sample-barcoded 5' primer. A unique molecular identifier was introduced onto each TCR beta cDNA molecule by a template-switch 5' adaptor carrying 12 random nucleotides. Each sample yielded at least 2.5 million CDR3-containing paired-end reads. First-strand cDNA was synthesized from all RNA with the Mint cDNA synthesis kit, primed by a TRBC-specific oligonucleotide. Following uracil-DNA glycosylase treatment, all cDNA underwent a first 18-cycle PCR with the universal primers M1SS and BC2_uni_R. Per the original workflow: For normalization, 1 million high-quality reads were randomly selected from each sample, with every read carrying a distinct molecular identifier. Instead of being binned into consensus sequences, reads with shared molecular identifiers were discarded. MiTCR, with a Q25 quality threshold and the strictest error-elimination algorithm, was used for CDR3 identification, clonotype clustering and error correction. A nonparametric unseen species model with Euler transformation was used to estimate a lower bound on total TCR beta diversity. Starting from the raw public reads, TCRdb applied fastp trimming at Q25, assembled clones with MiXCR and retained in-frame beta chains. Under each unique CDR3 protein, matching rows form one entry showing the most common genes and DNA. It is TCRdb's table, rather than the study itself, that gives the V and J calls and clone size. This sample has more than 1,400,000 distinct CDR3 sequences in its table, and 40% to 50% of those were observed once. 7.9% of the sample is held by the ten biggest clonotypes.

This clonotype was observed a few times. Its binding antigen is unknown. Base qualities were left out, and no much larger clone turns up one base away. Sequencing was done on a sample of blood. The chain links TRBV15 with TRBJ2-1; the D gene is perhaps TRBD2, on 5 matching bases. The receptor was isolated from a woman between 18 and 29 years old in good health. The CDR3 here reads CATSRDRVGERWYNEQFF. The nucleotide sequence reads TGTGCCACCAGCAGAGATCGGGTCGGGGAGAGGTGGTACAATGAGCAGTTCTTC.